This record looks at one T cell receptor (beta chain) sequence and its context. V was shortened by 5 bases and J by 9 bases, with 7 bases between the two germline ends. The CDR3 has 11 residues. CDR1 LNHDA and CDR2 SQIVND come from the germline V gene (reference sequence). This entry belongs to a study of blood T cell repertoires in COVID-19. Looking at the study overall: T cells, B-cell-depleted T cells, or PBMCs provided the cDNA or gDNA that served as material.

TCRdb's table, derived via immunoSEQ multiplex PCR, lists solely in-frame clones and lacks some. Of under 85,000 clones in the sample, 80% to 85% were seen once. This clonotype was obtained from a man between 50 and 59 years old with acute or convalescent COVID-19. Sequenced: peripheral blood. V and J are TRBV19 and TRBJ2-2; tentative D call: TRBD1 (5 bases). As DNA, the CDR3 is TGTGCCAGTAGTCCGGACAGGGAGCTGTTTTTT. It codes for CASSPDRELFF.